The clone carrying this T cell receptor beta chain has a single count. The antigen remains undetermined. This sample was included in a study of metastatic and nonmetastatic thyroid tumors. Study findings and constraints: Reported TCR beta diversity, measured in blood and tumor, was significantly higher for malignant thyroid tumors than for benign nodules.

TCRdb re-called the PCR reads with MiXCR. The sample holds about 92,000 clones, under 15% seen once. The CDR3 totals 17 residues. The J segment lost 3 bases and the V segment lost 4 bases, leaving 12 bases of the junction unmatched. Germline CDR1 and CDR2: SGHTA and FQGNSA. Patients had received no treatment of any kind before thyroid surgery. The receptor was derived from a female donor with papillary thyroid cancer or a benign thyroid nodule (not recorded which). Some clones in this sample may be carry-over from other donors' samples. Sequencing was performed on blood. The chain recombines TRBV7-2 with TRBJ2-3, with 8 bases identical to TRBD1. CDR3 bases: TGTGCCAGCAGCTCAGGGCAGGGGGCGATGGGGACAGATACGCAGTATTTT. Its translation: CASSSGQGAMGTDTQYF.